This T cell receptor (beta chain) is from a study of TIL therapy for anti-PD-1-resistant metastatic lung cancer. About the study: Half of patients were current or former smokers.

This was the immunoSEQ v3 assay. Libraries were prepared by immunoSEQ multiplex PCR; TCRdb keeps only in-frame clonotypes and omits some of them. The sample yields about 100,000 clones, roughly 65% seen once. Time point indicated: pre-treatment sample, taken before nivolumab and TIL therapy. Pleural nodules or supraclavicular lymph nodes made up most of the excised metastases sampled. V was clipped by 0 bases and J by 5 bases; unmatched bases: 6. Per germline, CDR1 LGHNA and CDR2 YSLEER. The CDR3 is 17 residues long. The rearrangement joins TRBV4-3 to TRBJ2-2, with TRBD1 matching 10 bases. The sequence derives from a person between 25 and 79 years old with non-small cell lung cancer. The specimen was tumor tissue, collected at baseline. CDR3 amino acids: CASSQDRQGALTGELFF. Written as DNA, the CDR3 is TGCGCCAGCAGCCAAGACCGACAGGGGGCTCTAACCGGGGAGCTGTTTTTT.